These T cell receptor beta chains were read from a single sample in a study of technical replicates of blood from a handful of donors. TCRdb's table, derived via immunoSEQ multiplex PCR, lists solely in-frame clones and lacks some. The sample has 100,000 or so clones; 95% to 97% are singletons. The sequenced material came from T cells isolated from PBMCs. The receptor source for this set is a human donor in good health. The CDR3 runs from the conserved cysteine through the conserved F or W. A D gene is named only where the DNA matches it firmly.

-,TRBV9,CASSVGVDQPQHF
-,TRBV7-9,CATTGRERSYNEQFF
TRBD1,TRBV11-3,CASSPAGGNEQFF
-,TRBV5-1,CASSLDPDYSYEQYF
-,TRBV6-5,CASSYSNYQPQHF
-,TRBV30,CAWSVTFEGEKLFF
-,TRBV6-5,CASSYSSVGQRKQYF
-,TRBV18,CASSPLADTQYF
TRBD2,TRBV13,CASSLDQTSGSYHHEQFF
TRBD2,TRBV6-5,CASRLLAGGYNEQFF
TRBD2,TRBV28,CASSLGLGGYEQYF
TRBD2,TRBV6-6,CASSSGLSLNTGELFF
-,TRBV30,CAWSRSREQYF